A single sample is the source of the 12 T cell receptor beta chains below, sequenced in a study of shared clonotypes between healthy human individuals (dated by TCRdb to 2020 to 2022). Libraries were made using the immunoSEQ multiplex PCR assay. Not all clones reach the TCRdb copy of this immuneACCESS table, which keeps in-frame sequences only. Checked studies attribute under half of the gap to unresolved V genes and leave the rest unexplained. Counted in this sample were over 2 million clones; about 95% of them appeared once. The ten largest clonotypes hold roughly 1.1% of the sample. For the CD8 naive samples, CD45RO-negative cells were positively selected for CCR7, yielding a CD45RA+CCR7+ population from which TemRA cells were excluded. Sequencing input: naive CD8+ T cells sorted from blood. Explained via the paper, the cell subset or site label denotes: CD45RA+CCR7+. These receptors were collected from a man aged 18 to 30 in good health.

The V call is TRBV10-1, the J call TRBJ2-2; D uncertain. There are 13 residues in the CDR3. Germline CDR1 and CDR2: WNHNN and SYGVQD (reference sequence). V was trimmed by 8 bases and J by 0 bases, leaving 7 bases between them. The CDR3 nucleotides are TGCGCCAGCGCCACTACGAACACCGGGGAGCTGTTTTTT. This gives the protein CASATTNTGELFF.

The chain uses TRBV11-2 and TRBJ2-5; D remains unclear. Germline loops: CDR1 SGHAT, CDR2 FQNNGV. The CDR3 runs 13 residues. V lost 5 bases and J lost 2, with 9 bases in between. DNA for the CDR3: TGTGCCAGCAGCGGGAATTTACAAGAGACCCAGTACTTC. Its protein is CASSGNLQETQYF.

V gene TRBV9 combines with J gene TRBJ2-1; possibly TRBD2 for D (6 bases). With 0 bases removed from V and 5 bases from J, the gap between germline ends came to 15 bases. Germline V CDR1 and CDR2: SGDLS, YYNGEE. The CDR3 is 16 amino acids. The CDR3 reads CASSVVSSGPNNEQFF. The CDR3 DNA reads as TGTGCCAGCAGCGTAGTCTCCAGCGGGCCTAACAATGAGCAGTTCTTC.

The V and J genes are TRBV14 and TRBJ2-1; D gene unclear. The germline V gene encodes CDR1 SGHDN and CDR2 FVKESK. V lost 4 bases and J 6 bases, leaving 16 bases between the germline ends. There are 15 residues in the CDR3. The CDR3 sequence is CASSLVDLVVNEQFF. CDR3 DNA sequence: TGTGCCAGCAGCCTGGTCGACTTGGTGGTCAATGAGCAGTTCTTC.

The gene calls are TRBV10-2 and TRBJ2-2; no definite D call. CDR3 length: 14 residues. V lost 5 bases and J lost 3, with 10 bases in between. CDR1 is WSHSY and CDR2 is SAAADI in the germline V gene. The CDR3 region is CASSKGPYTGELFF. The DNA of the CDR3 is TGCGCCAGCAGTAAAGGACCATACACCGGGGAGCTGTTTTTT.

The J gene is TRBJ2-1, the V gene TRBV25-1; TRBD1 agrees at 8 bases. Germline V gives CDR1 MGHDK, CDR2 SYGVNS. CDR3 size: 15 residues. Unmatched junction bases numbered 10, after V lost 5 bases and J lost 7 bases. CDR3 residues: CASSSPGGAGNEQFF. DNA for the CDR3: TGTGCCAGCAGTTCCCCAGGGGGCGCGGGGAATGAGCAGTTCTTC.

The V and J genes are TRBV7-9 and TRBJ2-4, with D possibly matching TRBD2 (5 bases). The CDR3 spans 15 residues. Looked up from germline, CDR1 is SEHNR and CDR2 is FQNEAQ (reference sequence). The V end was cut by 6 bases, the J end by 5 bases, with 17 bases between. As DNA, the CDR3 is TGTGCCAGCAGTCCTGCCTGGGGAGACGAAAACATTCAGTACTTC. Translated: CASSPAWGDENIQYF.

The genes are TRBV28 and TRBJ2-2, with 8 nucleotides matching TRBD2. With 5 bases clipped from V and 1 base from J, the junction kept 15 bases outside the gene matches. The CDR3 spans 19 residues. Germline assignment: CDR1 MDHEN and CDR2 SYDVKM. CDR3 sequence (DNA): TGTGCCAGCAGTCAACCTGCAGGGACCCTAGCGGGGAACACCGGGGAGCTGTTTTTT. The encoded protein is CASSQPAGTLAGNTGELFF.

V usage is TRBV9 and J usage is TRBJ2-2; the match to TRBD2 covers 7 bases. There are 17 residues in the CDR3. Germline V gene lookup returns CDR1 SGDLS and CDR2 YYNGEE. The ends lost 0 bases at V and 3 bases at J; junction bases unmatched: 8. The CDR3 sequence is CASSVGISGIHTGELFF. CDR3 coding DNA: TGTGCCAGCAGCGTAGGGATCAGCGGGATTCACACCGGGGAGCTGTTTTTT.

This clone appeared a single time. Other DNA sequences within the sample encode an identical CDR3. The chain combines TRBV4-1 with TRBJ2-7; TRBD1 aligns across 10 bases. Germline-derived CDR1 and CDR2 are MGHRA and YSYEKL. This CDR3 contains 16 residues. V shed 0 bases and J 2 bases; nucleotides not matched to a gene: 4. CDR3 in amino acids: CASSQDPGTGAYEQYF. CDR3 DNA: TGCGCCAGCAGCCAAGACCCCGGGACAGGGGCCTACGAGCAGTACTTC.

The chain links TRBV4-2 to TRBJ2-7; D is ambiguous. The V and J ends lost 0 bases and 4 bases respectively, with 7 bases between them. The length of the CDR3 is 13 residues. Germline-derived CDR1 and CDR2 are LGHNA and YNFKEQ. In nucleotides, the CDR3 is TGTGCCAGCAGCCAAGAGCATCTGTACGAGCAGTACTTC. It codes for CASSQEHLYEQYF.

The chain employs TRBV7-9 and TRBJ2-5; TRBD2 matches 12 bases. Unmatched junction bases numbered 6, after V lost 1 base and J lost 0 bases. The germline V gene has CDR1 SEHNR and CDR2 FQNEAQ (reference sequence). The CDR3 consists of 18 residues. Here the CDR3 reads CASSLVGLAGTYQETQYF. The CDR3 DNA reads as TGTGCCAGCAGCTTAGTCGGACTAGCGGGGACGTACCAAGAGACCCAGTACTTC.